This T cell receptor (beta chain) was identified in a study of T cell repertoires in cytomegalovirus infection. Study details: It was the public TCR beta signatures that indicated both CMV infection and matching HLA type. General study points: Clonotype analysis showed dominance of the ex vivo response by HLA-C-restricted CMV-specific TCR beta clonotypes. Pooled public TCR beta family frequency picked out CMV carriers with the relevant HLA.

This CDR3 is built from 14 residues. V was shortened by 4 bases and J by 3 bases, with 13 bases between the two germline ends. Each CDR3 protein gets one entry after TCRdb re-called the reads with MiXCR. Of 150,000 to 200,000 distinct CDR3 sequences listed, about 20% are singletons. There are many counts of this clonotype. The antigen is undetermined. The source material was PBMCs. This chain joins TRBV12-3 or TRBV12-4 and TRBJ2-7; D might be TRBD1 or TRBD2, each matching 5 bases. The receptor comes from a human donor in good health (CMV status not recorded). Some clones in this sample may be carry-over from other donors' samples. The CDR3 reads CASSYRDLVYEQYF. The CDR3 DNA is TGTGCCAGCAGTTACCGGGACCTTGTCTACGAGCAGTACTTC.